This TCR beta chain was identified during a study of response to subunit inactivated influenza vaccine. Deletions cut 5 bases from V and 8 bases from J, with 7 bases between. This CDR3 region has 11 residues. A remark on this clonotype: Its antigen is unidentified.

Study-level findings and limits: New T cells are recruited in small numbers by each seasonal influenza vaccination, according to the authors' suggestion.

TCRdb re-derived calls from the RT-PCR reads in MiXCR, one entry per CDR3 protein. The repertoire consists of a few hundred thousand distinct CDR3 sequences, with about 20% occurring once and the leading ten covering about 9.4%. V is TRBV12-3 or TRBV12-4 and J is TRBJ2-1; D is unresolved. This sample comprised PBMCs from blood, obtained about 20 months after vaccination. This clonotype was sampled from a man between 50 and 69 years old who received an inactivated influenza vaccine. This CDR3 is CASSQFDEQFF. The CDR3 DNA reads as TGTGCCAGCAGTCAATTTGATGAGCAGTTCTTC.